This TCR beta chain is drawn from a study of blood T cell repertoires in COVID-19. Background on the study: The origin of the acute and convalescent COVID-19 samples was the United States, Italy and Spain.

Trimming shortened V by 7 bases and J by 5 bases, and 18 bases separated the two germline ends. The CDR3 consists of 13 residues. The V gene's germline CDR1 is SQVTM and CDR2 ANQGSEA. Method: immunoSEQ multiplex PCR; TCRdb's copy keeps in-frame clones and lacks some. Here the sample spans some 400,000 clones, about 80% being singletons. Sequenced material: peripheral blood. This TCR came from a human donor with acute or convalescent COVID-19. The donor label of this sample is uncertain. This chain connects TRBV29-1 to TRBJ2-7; possible D gene TRBD2, 6 bases. As DNA, the CDR3 is TGCAGCGCCCGGACTGGCGGGATCAACGAGCAGTACTTC. The encoded protein is CSARTGGINEQYF.